The sample holds many counts of the clone carrying this T cell receptor beta chain. As yet, its antigen is unknown. Time point given: newly diagnosed GD, antithyroid drugs for less than 3 months. PBMCs provided the RNA from which the TCR library was made. The collection involved drawing 8 to 9 milliliters of peripheral blood into EDTA tubes. This CDR3 is 17 amino acids long. CDR1 SGHRS and CDR2 YFSETQ come from the germline V gene. With V trimmed by 3 bases and J by 5 bases, 12 bases remained unmatched. These data originate in a study of regulatory T cells in long-lasting Graves disease. The study, taken as a whole, reports: Since the sample size was small, accuracy may have been reduced. Graves' patients with persistent disease showed TCR diversity lower than patients newly diagnosed.

The TCR beta library used iRepertoire HTBI primers with Arm-PCR amplification of CDR3. MiXCR, run by TCRdb on the multiplex PCR reads, gives a single entry per CDR3 protein. Of 440,000 or so distinct CDR3 sequences in the sample, more than 12% are singletons; the top ten hold 16%. The same specimen was also included in a second study, on T cells in Graves' hyperthyroidism and ophthalmopathy. This second study says: On the basis of clinical symptoms, serum thyroxine and TRAb, thyroid ultrasound and orbital computed tomography, diagnoses were made.

Sequencing was performed on peripheral blood mononuclear cells (PBMCs), taken at new diagnosis, from a patient treated with antithyroid drugs. The receptor's source is a woman in her thirties with Graves disease. V gene TRBV5-1 combines with J gene TRBJ2-2; 8 bases match TRBD2. CDR3: CASSSGTGTRGTGELFF. The DNA for the CDR3 is TGCGCCAGCAGCTCGGGTACCGGGACTAGAGGTACCGGGGAGCTGTTTTTT.